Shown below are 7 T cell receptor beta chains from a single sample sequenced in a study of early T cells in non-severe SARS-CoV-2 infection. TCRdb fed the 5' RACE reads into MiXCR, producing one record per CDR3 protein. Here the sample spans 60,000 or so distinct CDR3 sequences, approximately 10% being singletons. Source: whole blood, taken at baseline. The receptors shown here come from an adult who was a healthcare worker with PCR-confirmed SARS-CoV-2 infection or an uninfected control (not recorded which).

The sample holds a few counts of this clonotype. CDR3 nucleotides: TGTGCCAGCAGCTTTTCCCAGGCGAACACTGAAGCTTTCTTT. It is translated as CASSFSQANTEAFF. The V call is TRBV7-9, the J call TRBJ1-1; no clear D gene. Per germline, CDR1 SEHNR and CDR2 FQNEAQ (reference sequence). The CDR3 sequence is 14 residues long. The V end lost 3 bases, the J end lost 1 base, and 9 bases lay between the germline ends.

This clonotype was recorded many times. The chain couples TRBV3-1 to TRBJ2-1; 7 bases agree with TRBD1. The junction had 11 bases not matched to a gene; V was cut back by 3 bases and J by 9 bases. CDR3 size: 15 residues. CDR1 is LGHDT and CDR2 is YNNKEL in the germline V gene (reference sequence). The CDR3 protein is CASSHRQGLGGEQFF. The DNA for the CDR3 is TGTGCCAGCAGCCATCGACAGGGCCTAGGTGGTGAGCAGTTCTTC.

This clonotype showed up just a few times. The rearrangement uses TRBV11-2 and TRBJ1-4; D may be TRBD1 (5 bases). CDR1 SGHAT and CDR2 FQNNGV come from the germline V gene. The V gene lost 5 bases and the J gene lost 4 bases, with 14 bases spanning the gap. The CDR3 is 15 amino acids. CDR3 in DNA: TGTGCCAGCAGCCAGTTGACAGATTATAATGAAAAACTGTTTTTT. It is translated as CASSQLTDYNEKLFF. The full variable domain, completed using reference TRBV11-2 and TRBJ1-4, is EAGVAQSPRYKIIEKRQSVAFWCNPISGHATLYWYQQILGQGPKLLIQFQNNGVVDDSQLPKDRFSAERLKGVDSTLKIQPAKLEDSAVYLCASSQLTDYNEKLFFGSGTQLSVL.

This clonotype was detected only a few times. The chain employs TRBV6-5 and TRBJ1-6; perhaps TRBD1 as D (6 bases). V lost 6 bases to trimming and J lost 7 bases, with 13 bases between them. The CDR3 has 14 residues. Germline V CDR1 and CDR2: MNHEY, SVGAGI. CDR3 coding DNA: TGTGCCAGCAGCCCAGGGGCACCCAATTCACCCCTCCACTTT. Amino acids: CASSPGAPNSPLHF.

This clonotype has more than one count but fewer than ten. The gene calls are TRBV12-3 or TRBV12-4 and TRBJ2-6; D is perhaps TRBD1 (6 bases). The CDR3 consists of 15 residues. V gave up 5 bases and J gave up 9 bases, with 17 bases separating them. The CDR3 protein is CASSNQGLRVNVLTF. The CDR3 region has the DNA TGTGCCAGCAGTAACCAGGGGCTCCGGGTCAACGTCCTGACTTTC.

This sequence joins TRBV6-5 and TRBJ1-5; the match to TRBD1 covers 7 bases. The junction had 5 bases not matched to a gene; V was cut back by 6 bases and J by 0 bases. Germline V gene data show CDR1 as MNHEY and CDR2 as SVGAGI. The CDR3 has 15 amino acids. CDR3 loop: CASRPTGYSNQPQHF. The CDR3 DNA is TGTGCCAGCAGGCCGACAGGGTATAGCAATCAGCCCCAGCATTTT.

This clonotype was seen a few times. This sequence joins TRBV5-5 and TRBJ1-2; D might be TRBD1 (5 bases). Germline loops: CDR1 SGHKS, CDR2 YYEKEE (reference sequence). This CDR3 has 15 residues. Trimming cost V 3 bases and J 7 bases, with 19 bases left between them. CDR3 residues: CASSSDPSGRAGYTF. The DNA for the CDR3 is TGTGCCAGCAGCTCGGACCCCTCGGGGCGGGCTGGCTACACCTTC.